This T cell receptor (beta chain) stems from a study of radiotherapy plus CTLA-4 blockade in lung cancer. This clone showed up many times. The CDR3 contains 13 residues. Per germline, CDR1 LNHDA and CDR2 SQIVND (reference sequence). V lost 3 bases, J lost 6 bases, and 8 bases lay in between. Libraries were prepared by immunoSEQ multiplex PCR; TCRdb keeps only in-frame clonotypes and omits some of them. There are approximately 89,000 clones in the sample; around 86% occur only once, and approximately 14% lies in the top ten. This rearrangement joins TRBV19 to TRBJ2-2, with a tentative D call TRBD1 (6 bases). The source of this sequence is a human donor with non-small cell lung cancer that progressed on radiotherapy plus ipilimumab. Specimen: peripheral blood, collected from a patient treated with radiotherapy plus ipilimumab. The CDR3 DNA reads as TGTGCCAGTAGTATTGGGGGCCCCGGGGAGCTGTTTTTT. Its translation is CASSIGGPGELFF.